This TCR beta chain came from a study of blood T cells in healthy people across ages. The CDR3 loop spans 14 amino acids. Germline CDR1 and CDR2: SQVTM and ANQGSEA. V shed 4 bases and J shed 4 bases, with 15 bases lying between them. Primers used in a second PCR of about 6 to 11 cycles were a sample-barcoded 5' primer and a J-beta primer mix. From the 5' RACE reads, TCRdb called clonotypes with MiXCR, one entry per CDR3 protein. Of about 930,000 distinct CDR3 sequences listed, roughly 29% are singletons. There are many counts of this clonotype. What it recognizes is unknown. Points from the study as a whole: Among T cells, TCR beta diversity per million cells dropped roughly linearly as age rose. Estimates of diversity drawn from one million T cells were considered underestimates.

These data were also reused for a study on T cells of mothers and their children. According to that study: Per 15 ul, 1.5 ug of RNA was used, with all extracted RNA going into cDNA synthesis.

The chain joins TRBV29-1 to TRBJ2-3, with D tentatively TRBD1 (5 bases). This clonotype originated in a middle-aged woman in good health. Sequencing was carried out using blood. This CDR3 reads CSVVGRRGADTQYF. CDR3 DNA sequence: TGCAGCGTTGTGGGCAGAAGGGGCGCAGATACGCAGTATTTT.